This T cell receptor beta chain derives from a study of graft-versus-host responses after intestinal transplantation. As for this clone: Its specificity is unknown.

Regarding the study as a whole: Within the allografts of patients who had graft-donor T cell macrochimerism, graft-versus-host to host-versus-graft clonal ratios were high.

The length of the CDR3 is 14 residues. Germline V lookup: CDR1 SGHRS, CDR2 YFSETQ. Trimming pared 0 bases from V and 3 bases from J, leaving 9 bases between. Some clones are missing from TCRdb's copy, which holds only in-frame ones; the method was immunoSEQ multiplex PCR. The sample lists 25,000 to 30,000 clones; about 95% were seen once. The V gene is TRBV5-1, the J gene TRBJ1-2; D possibly corresponds to TRBD1 (5 bases). The clonotype originates from a human patient who received an intestinal transplant, so some T cells may come from the graft donor. Sequenced here: PBMCs, sampled around 29 days after intestinal transplant. The CDR3, as DNA: TGCGCCAGCAGCTTGGCAGGGTTGGACTATGGCTACACCTTC. Translation: CASSLAGLDYGYTF.